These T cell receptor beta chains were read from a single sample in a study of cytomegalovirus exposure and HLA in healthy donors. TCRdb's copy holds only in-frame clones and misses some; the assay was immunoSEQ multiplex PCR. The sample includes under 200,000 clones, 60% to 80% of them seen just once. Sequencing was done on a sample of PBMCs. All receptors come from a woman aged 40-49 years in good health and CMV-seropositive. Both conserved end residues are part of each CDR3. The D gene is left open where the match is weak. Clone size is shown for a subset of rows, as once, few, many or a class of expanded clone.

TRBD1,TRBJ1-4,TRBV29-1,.,TGCAGCGTTGCGGGACAGGGGGCCGAAAAACTGTTTTTT,CSVAGQGAEKLFF
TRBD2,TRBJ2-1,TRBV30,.,TGTGCCTGGAGTGTAGCGGGGGGCCACTATGAGCAGTTCTTC,CAWSVAGGHYEQFF
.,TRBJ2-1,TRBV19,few,TGTGCCAGTAGTATAGAAACTAGCCTCAATGAGCAGTTCTTC,CASSIETSLNEQFF
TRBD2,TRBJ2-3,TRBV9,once,TGTGCCAGCAGCCGACTAGCGGGATGGGACGATACGCAGTATTTT,CASSRLAGWDDTQYF
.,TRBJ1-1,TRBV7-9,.,TGTGCCAGCAGCTTAACTACAGGGATCTCTGAAGCTTTCTTT,CASSLTTGISEAFF
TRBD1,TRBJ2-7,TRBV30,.,TGTGCCTGGAGTGTACGGGACAGGGTCGGAGAGCAGTACTTC,CAWSVRDRVGEQYF
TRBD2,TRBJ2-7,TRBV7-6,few,TGTGCCAGCAGCTTACTAGGACTAGCGGACGACTACGAGCAGTACTTC,CASSLLGLADDYEQYF
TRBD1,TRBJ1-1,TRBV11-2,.,TGTGCCAGCAGCTTGAGGGACAGGGGGTACGCCGGCACTGAAGCTTTCTTT,CASSLRDRGYAGTEAFF
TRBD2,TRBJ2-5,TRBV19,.,TGTGCCAGTAGTCTCCGACTAGCGGAGCAAGAGACCCAGTACTTC,CASSLRLAEQETQYF
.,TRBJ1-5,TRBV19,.,TGTGCCAGTAGTATGGTGGCAGGGGATAGCAATCAGCCCCAGCATTTT,CASSMVAGDSNQPQHF
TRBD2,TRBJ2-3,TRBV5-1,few,TGCGCCAGCAGCCGAGGTAGCGGGGGCACAGGAGATACGCAGTATTTT,CASSRGSGGTGDTQYF
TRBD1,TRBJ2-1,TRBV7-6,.,TGTGCCAGCAGCCAGTACGGTGGGGACAGGGTTGCCAATGAGCAGTTCTTC,CASSQYGGDRVANEQFF
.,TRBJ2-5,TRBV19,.,TGTGCCAGTAGTACACAAGAGACCCAGTACTTC,CASSTQETQYF
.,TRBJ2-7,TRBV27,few,TGTGCCAGCAGTTTATTACGGGGGAGCTACGAGCAGTACTTC,CASSLLRGSYEQYF
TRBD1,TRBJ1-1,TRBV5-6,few,TGTGCCAGCAGCCGACAGGGACGGAACACTGAAGCTTTCTTT,CASSRQGRNTEAFF
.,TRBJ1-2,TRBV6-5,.,TGTGCCAGCAGAAGAACTATAAGTCACTATGGCTACACCTTC,CASRRTISHYGYTF